This TCR beta chain was profiled in a study of control samples from healthy donors and cancer patients. This table comes from immunoSEQ multiplex PCR, and its TCRdb copy is limited to in-frame clones, with some not included. Found here are 120,000 to 150,000 clones, 75% to 95% of them singletons; the top ten hold under 4%. Deletions cut 5 bases from V and 4 bases from J, with 21 bases between. There are 16 residues in the CDR3. Germline CDR1 reads SGDLS; CDR2 reads YYNGEE. Sequencing input: blood. The TCR was taken from a man aged 25 to 40 in good health. This chain uses TRBV9 with TRBJ1-1; TRBD1 is a possible D gene (6 bases). The CDR3 DNA reads TGTGCCAGCAGTCCCTCAGGAGGGGGGTTTGTCACTGAAGCTTTCTTT. It yields the protein CASSPSGGGFVTEAFF.